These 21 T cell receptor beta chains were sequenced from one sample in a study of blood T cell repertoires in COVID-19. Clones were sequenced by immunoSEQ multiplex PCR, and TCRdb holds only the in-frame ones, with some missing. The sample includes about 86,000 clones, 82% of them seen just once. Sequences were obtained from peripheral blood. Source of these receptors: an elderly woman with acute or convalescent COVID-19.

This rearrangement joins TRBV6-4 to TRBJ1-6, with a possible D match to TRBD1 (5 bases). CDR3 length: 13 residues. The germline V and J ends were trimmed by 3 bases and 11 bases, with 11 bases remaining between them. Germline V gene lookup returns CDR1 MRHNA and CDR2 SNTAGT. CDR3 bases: TGTGCCAGCAGTGAAGGGGAGGGAACACCCCTCCACTTT. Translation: CASSEGEGTPLHF.

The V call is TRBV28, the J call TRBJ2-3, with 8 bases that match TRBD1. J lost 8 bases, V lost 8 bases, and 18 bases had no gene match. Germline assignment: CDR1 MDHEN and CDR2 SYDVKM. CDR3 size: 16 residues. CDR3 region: CASLRGTGLLSGTQYF. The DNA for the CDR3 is TGTGCCAGCTTACGGGGGACAGGACTACTTTCGGGTACGCAGTATTTT.

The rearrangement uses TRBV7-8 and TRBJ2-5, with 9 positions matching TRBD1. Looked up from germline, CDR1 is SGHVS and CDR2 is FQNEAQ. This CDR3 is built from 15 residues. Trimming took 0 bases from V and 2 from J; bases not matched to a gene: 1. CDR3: CASSLAGQGQETQYF. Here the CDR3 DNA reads TGTGCCAGCAGCTTAGCCGGACAGGGGCAAGAGACCCAGTACTTC.

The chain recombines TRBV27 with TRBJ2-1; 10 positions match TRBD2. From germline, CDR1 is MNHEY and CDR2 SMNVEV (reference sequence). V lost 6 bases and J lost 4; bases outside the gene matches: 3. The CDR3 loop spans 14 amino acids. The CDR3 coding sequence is TGTGCCAGCAGCACTAGCGGGAAATACAATGAGCAGTTCTTC. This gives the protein CASSTSGKYNEQFF.

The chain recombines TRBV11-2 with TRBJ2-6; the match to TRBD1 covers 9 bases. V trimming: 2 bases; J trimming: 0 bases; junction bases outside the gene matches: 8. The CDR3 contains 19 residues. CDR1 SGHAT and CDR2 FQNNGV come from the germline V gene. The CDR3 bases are TGTGCCAGCAGCTTAATGGCCGGGACAGGGAACTCTGGGGCCAACGTCCTGACTTTC. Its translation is CASSLMAGTGNSGANVLTF.

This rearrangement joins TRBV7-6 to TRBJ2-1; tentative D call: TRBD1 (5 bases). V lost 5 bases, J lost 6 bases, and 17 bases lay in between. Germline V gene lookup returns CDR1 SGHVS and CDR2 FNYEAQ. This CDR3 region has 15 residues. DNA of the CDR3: TGTGCCAGCAGCCGACGACAGCCCCCGGGCAATGAGCAGTTCTTC. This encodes CASSRRQPPGNEQFF. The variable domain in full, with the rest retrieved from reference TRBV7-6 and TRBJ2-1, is GAGVSQSPRYKVTKRGQDVALRCDPISGHVSLYWYRQALGQGPEFLTYFNYEAQQDKSGLPNDRFSAERPEGSISTLTIQRTEQRDSAMYRCASSRRQPPGNEQFFGPGTRLTVL.

The CDR3 DNA reads TGTGCCAGCGGAGGGGCGGGGATCGAGGACTATGGCTACACCTTC. It specifies CASGGAGIEDYGYTF. V usage is TRBV28 and J usage is TRBJ1-2; weak D call: TRBD1 (5 bases). The CDR3 has 15 residues. CDR1 MDHEN and CDR2 SYDVKM come from the germline V gene. V lost 8 bases and J 3 bases, leaving 19 bases between the germline ends.

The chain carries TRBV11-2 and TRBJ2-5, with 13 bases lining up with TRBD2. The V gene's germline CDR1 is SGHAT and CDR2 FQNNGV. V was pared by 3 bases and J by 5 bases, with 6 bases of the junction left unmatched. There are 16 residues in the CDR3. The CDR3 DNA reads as TGTGCCAGCAGCTTTACTAGCGGGGGGGCCTGGGAGACCCAGTACTTC. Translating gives CASSFTSGGAWETQYF.

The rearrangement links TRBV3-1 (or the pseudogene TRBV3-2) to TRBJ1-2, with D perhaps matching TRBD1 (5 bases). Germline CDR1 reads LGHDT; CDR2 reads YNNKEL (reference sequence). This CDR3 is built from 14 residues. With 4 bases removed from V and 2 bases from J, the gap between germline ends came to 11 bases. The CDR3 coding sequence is TGTGCCAGCAGCCGGGGCGGGGGGAACTATGGCTACACCTTC. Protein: CASSRGGGNYGYTF.

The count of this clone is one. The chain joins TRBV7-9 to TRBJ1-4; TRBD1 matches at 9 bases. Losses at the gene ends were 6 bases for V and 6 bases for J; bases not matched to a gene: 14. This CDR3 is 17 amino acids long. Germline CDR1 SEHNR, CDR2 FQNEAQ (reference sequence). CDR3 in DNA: TGTGCCAGCAGTACAACAGTCCACGGGACAGGGTATGAAAAACTGTTTTTT. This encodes CASSTTVHGTGYEKLFF.

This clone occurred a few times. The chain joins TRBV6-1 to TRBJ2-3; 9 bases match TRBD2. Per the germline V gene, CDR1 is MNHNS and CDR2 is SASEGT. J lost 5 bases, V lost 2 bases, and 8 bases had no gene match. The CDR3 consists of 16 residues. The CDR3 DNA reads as TGTGCCAGCAGTGAAACGGGACTAGCTCTTCAAGATACGCAGTATTTT. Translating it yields CASSETGLALQDTQYF.

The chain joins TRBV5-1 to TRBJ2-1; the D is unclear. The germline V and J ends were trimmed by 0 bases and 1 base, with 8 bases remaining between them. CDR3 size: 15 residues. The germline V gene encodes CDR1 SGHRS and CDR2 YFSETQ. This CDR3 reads CASSLDAKSYNEQFF. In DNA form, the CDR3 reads TGCGCCAGCAGCTTGGATGCTAAGTCCTACAATGAGCAGTTCTTC.

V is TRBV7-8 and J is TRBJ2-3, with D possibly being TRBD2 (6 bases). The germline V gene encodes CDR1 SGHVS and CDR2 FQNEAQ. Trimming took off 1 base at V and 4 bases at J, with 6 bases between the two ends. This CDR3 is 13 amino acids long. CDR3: CASSLGGADTQYF. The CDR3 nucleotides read TGTGCCAGCAGCTTAGGGGGGGCAGATACGCAGTATTTT.

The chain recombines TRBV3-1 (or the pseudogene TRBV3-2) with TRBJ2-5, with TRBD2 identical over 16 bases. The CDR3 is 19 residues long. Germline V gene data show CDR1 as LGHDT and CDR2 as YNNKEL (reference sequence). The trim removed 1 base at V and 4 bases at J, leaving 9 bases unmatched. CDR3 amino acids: CASSQGRGLAGGPGETQYF. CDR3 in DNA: TGTGCCAGCAGCCAAGGAAGGGGACTAGCGGGAGGGCCAGGAGAGACCCAGTACTTC.

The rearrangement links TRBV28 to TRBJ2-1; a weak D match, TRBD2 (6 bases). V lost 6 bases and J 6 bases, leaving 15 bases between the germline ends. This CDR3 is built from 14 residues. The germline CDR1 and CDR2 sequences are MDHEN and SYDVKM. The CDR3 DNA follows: TGTGCCAGCAGAGGAGGGATTGGTGCCAATGAGCAGTTCTTC. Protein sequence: CASRGGIGANEQFF.

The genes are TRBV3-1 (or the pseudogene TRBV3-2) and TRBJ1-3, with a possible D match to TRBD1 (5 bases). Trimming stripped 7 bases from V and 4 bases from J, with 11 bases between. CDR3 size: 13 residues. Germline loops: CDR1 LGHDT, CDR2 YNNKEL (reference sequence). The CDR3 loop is CASTEGSGNTIYF. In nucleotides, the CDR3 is TGTGCCAGCACGGAGGGGAGCGGAAACACCATATATTTT.

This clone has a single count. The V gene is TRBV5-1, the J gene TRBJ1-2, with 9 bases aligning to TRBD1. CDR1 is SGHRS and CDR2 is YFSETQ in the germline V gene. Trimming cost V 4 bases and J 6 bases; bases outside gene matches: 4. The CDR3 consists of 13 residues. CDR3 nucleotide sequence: TGCGCCAGCAGCGCGGGACAGGGAAATGGCTACACCTTC. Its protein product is CASSAGQGNGYTF.

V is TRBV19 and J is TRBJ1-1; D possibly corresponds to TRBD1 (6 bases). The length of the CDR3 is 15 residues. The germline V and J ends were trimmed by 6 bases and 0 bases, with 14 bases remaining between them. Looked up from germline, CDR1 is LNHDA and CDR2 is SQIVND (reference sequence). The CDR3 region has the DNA TGTGCCAGTAGAGGGGGACCGAGTTTGAACACTGAAGCTTTCTTT. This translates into CASRGGPSLNTEAFF.

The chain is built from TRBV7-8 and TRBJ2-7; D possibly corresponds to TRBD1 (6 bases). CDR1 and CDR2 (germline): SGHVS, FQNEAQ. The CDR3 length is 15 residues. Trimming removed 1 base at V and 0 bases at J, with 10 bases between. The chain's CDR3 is CASSLDQGSSYEQYF. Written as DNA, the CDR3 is TGTGCCAGCAGCTTAGACCAGGGGAGCTCCTACGAGCAGTACTTC.

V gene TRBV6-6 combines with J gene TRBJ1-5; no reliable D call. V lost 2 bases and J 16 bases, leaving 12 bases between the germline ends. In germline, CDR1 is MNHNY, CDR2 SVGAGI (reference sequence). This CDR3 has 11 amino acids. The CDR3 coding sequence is TGTGCCAGCAGTTACCAAGCGGACCTCCATTTT. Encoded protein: CASSYQADLHF.

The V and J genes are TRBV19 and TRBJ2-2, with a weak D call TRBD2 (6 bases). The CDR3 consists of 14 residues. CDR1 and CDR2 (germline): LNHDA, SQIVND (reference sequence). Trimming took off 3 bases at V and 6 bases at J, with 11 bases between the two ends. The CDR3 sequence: CASSIGGSPGELFF. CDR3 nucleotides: TGTGCCAGTAGTATCGGAGGGTCCCCCGGGGAGCTGTTTTTT.